The 29 T cell receptor beta chains below were found in one sample sequenced in a study of blood T cell repertoires in COVID-19. Data came from immunoSEQ multiplex PCR; TCRdb stores just in-frame clones and leaves some out. The sample has 150,000 or so clones, roughly 83% seen once. Material: PBMCs or T cells enriched from blood (not recorded which). These receptor sequences come from a man between 65 and 80 years old who had been exposed to COVID-19.

This clone has a single count. The chain is built from TRBV11-2 and TRBJ2-7; D is uncertain. This CDR3 contains 13 residues. CDR1 and CDR2 (germline): SGHAT, FQNNGV. V was trimmed by 1 base and J by 2 bases, leaving 6 bases between them. CDR3 residues: CASSLGGTYEQYF. Here the CDR3 DNA reads TGTGCCAGCAGCTTAGGCGGAACCTACGAGCAGTACTTC.

This clone was seen a single time. The chain carries TRBV19 and TRBJ2-1; TRBD2 matches at 14 bases. Germline V gene data show CDR1 as LNHDA and CDR2 as SQIVND (reference sequence). This CDR3 region has 15 residues. V lost 5 bases to trimming and J lost 6 bases; unmatched junction nucleotides: 3. DNA for the CDR3: TGTGCCAGTAGTCTGACTAGCGGGGGGGCCAATGAGCAGTTCTTC. It specifies CASSLTSGGANEQFF.

This clone was observed a single time. V usage is TRBV12-5 and J usage is TRBJ1-5; TRBD1 agrees at 12 bases. Germline values: CDR1 LGHNT, CDR2 FRNRAP. This CDR3 is 15 amino acids long. The V segment lost 5 bases and the J segment 9 bases; nucleotides outside the gene matches: 8. CDR3 sequence reads: CASGGGTGGVRPQHF. CDR3 coding DNA: TGTGCTAGTGGTGGGGGGACAGGGGGCGTTCGGCCCCAGCATTTT.

CDR3 bases: TGTGCCAGCAGTGTATCGGGACAGGGTGACACCGGGGAGCTGTTTTTT. Protein sequence: CASSVSGQGDTGELFF. The genes are TRBV6-4 and TRBJ2-2; the match to TRBD1 covers 9 bases. Germline CDR1 MRHNA, CDR2 SNTAGT. V was pared by 4 bases and J by 3 bases, with 6 bases of the junction left unmatched. The CDR3 is made up of 16 amino acids.

V gene TRBV29-1 combines with J gene TRBJ2-1; no definite D call. CDR3 length: 13 amino acids. V was pared by 4 bases and J by 5 bases, with 12 bases between. Germline-derived CDR1 and CDR2 are SQVTM and ANQGSEA. The CDR3 here is CSVGSSLNNEQFF. The CDR3, as DNA: TGCAGCGTTGGTTCTAGTTTAAACAATGAGCAGTTCTTC.

The rearrangement uses TRBV3-1 (or the pseudogene TRBV3-2) and TRBJ2-7; D perhaps matches TRBD1 (6 bases). With 5 bases removed from V and 6 bases from J, the gap between germline ends came to 11 bases. Germline assignment: CDR1 LGHDT and CDR2 YNNKEL (reference sequence). The length of the CDR3 is 12 residues. The CDR3 DNA sequence: TGTGCCAGCAGCTTTACAGGGCTCGAGCAGTACTTC. It yields the protein CASSFTGLEQYF.

The V and J genes are TRBV5-1 and TRBJ2-7, with a possible D match to TRBD2 (6 bases). The CDR3 is 14 amino acids. The germline CDR1 and CDR2 sequences are SGHRS and YFSETQ. V was cut by 5 bases and J by 0 bases, with 12 bases left in between. Here the CDR3 DNA reads TGCGCCAGCAGTACTTCTAGCGCCTCCTACGAGCAGTACTTC. It is translated as CASSTSSASYEQYF.

The CDR3 loop is CASSPSRTGGPSYGYTF. CDR3 nucleotide sequence: TGTGCCAGTAGCCCCTCGAGAACAGGGGGCCCCTCCTATGGCTACACCTTC. The rearrangement links TRBV19 to TRBJ1-2, with 9 bases identical to TRBD1. V was clipped by 6 bases and J by 4 bases; unmatched bases: 15. CDR1 and CDR2 (germline): LNHDA, SQIVND (reference sequence). The CDR3 is made up of 17 amino acids.

The V call is TRBV28, the J call TRBJ2-1; D may be TRBD2 (7 bases). From germline, CDR1 is MDHEN and CDR2 SYDVKM. V was cut by 8 bases and J by 5 bases, with 19 bases left in between. The CDR3 is 15 amino acids. The CDR3 spells CASFPGGGVHNEQFF. Written as DNA, the CDR3 is TGTGCCAGCTTCCCGGGGGGCGGGGTCCACAATGAGCAGTTCTTC.

The V call is TRBV5-5, the J call TRBJ2-7; a possible D gene is TRBD2 (5 bases). The CDR3 runs 15 residues. Trimming stripped 0 bases from V and 0 bases from J, with 10 bases between. Germline CDR1 is SGHKS and CDR2 is YYEKEE (reference sequence). The CDR3 loop is CASSLGTLSSYEQYF. The CDR3 bases are TGTGCCAGCAGCTTGGGGACTCTGAGCTCCTACGAGCAGTACTTC.

This clone was observed a single time. The V gene is TRBV14, the J gene TRBJ1-5; the match to TRBD1 covers 7 bases. This CDR3 has 15 residues. Germline trimming cut 4 bases from V and 1 base from J; bases unmatched to any gene: 4. CDR1 and CDR2 (germline): SGHDN, FVKESK. CDR3 in amino acids: CASSLGGGSNQPQHF. The CDR3 nucleotides read TGTGCCAGCAGCCTAGGAGGGGGCAGCAATCAGCCCCAGCATTTT.

The CDR3 region is CASSFGGSPETQYF. The CDR3 nucleotides read TGTGCCAGCAGCTTCGGGGGGTCCCCAGAGACCCAGTACTTC. The chain couples TRBV7-3 to TRBJ2-5; 7 nucleotides agree with TRBD2. Looked up from germline, CDR1 is SGHTA and CDR2 is FQGTGA. This CDR3 is 14 amino acids long. The trim removed 3 bases at V and 4 bases at J, leaving 5 bases unmatched.

The gene calls are TRBV14 and TRBJ2-5, with D perhaps TRBD2 (5 bases). Germline V gene lookup returns CDR1 SGHDN and CDR2 FVKESK. This CDR3 has 15 residues. V lost 2 bases to trimming and J lost 5 bases, with 15 bases between them. CDR3 nucleotide sequence: TGTGCCAGCAGCCAATCACTAGGGTCGCTGGAGACCCAGTACTTC. This sequence encodes CASSQSLGSLETQYF.

The chain recombines TRBV6-2 or TRBV6-3 with TRBJ1-1; 9 bases line up with TRBD1. V lost 4 bases and J lost 1; bases outside the gene matches: 4. The germline CDR1 and CDR2 sequences are MNHEY and SVGEGT. This CDR3 contains 15 residues. CDR3 sequence: CASSFNRGRNTEAFF. CDR3 nucleotide sequence: TGTGCCAGCAGTTTTAACAGGGGGCGGAACACTGAAGCTTTCTTT.

A remark on this clone: The sample holds other DNA sequences that translate to the same CDR3. The rearrangement joins TRBV19 to TRBJ1-1, with 8 nucleotides matching TRBD1. Germline assignment: CDR1 LNHDA and CDR2 SQIVND (reference sequence). With 5 bases clipped from V and 5 bases from J, the junction kept 10 bases outside the gene matches. The CDR3 sequence is 15 residues long. The CDR3 loop is CASSPLSGGGTEAFF. CDR3 bases: TGTGCCAGTAGTCCTCTCTCAGGGGGCGGGACTGAAGCTTTCTTT.

This clone was seen a handful of times. The chain employs TRBV7-2 and TRBJ1-1; 10 bases are a match to TRBD1. Trimming removed 1 base from V and 11 bases from J; junction bases left unmatched: 7. The germline gives CDR1 SGHTA, CDR2 FQGNSA. This CDR3 is 14 amino acids long. CDR3 region: CASSLGTGGGDAFF. The DNA of the CDR3 is TGTGCCAGCAGCTTAGGGACAGGGGGAGGGGATGCTTTCTTT.

This rearrangement joins TRBV7-2 to TRBJ2-3; 9 nucleotides align to TRBD2. V was clipped by 3 bases and J by 1 base; unmatched bases: 2. The length of the CDR3 is 15 residues. The germline V gene has CDR1 SGHTA and CDR2 FQGNSA. The CDR3 DNA follows: TGTGCCAGCAGCTTGCCTAGCGGGGGCACAGATACGCAGTATTTT. Translated, it gives CASSLPSGGTDTQYF.

The rearrangement joins TRBV27 to TRBJ1-1; possible D gene TRBD1, 5 bases. The CDR3 spans 14 residues. Germline lookup yields CDR1 MNHEY and CDR2 SMNVEV (reference sequence). The V gene lost 6 bases and the J gene lost 0 bases, with 11 bases spanning the gap. The CDR3 DNA is TGTGCCAGCAGGACCGACAGATTGAACACTGAAGCTTTCTTT. It codes for CASRTDRLNTEAFF.

J is TRBJ1-6 and V is TRBV5-1; unclear D gene. The CDR3 spans 13 residues. V lost 5 bases to trimming and J lost 8 bases, with 11 bases between them. Germline V gene data show CDR1 as SGHRS and CDR2 as YFSETQ. CDR3 sequence (DNA): TGCGCCAGCAGGCGAGGTTCCGATTCACCCCTCCACTTT. Translating it yields CASRRGSDSPLHF.

V usage is TRBV6-5 and J usage is TRBJ1-3, with D perhaps matching TRBD1 (5 bases). The ends were cut back, 5 bases at V and 2 bases at J, with 13 bases in the middle. The CDR3 length is 15 residues. Germline V CDR1 and CDR2: MNHEY, SVGAGI. The CDR3 here is CASSQGGTTGNTIYF. CDR3 bases: TGTGCCAGCAGTCAGGGAGGGACGACTGGAAACACCATATATTTT.

This rearrangement joins TRBV7-7 to TRBJ1-1; the D is unclear. V lost 1 base, J lost 1 base, and 22 bases lay in between. Germline CDR1 SSHAT, CDR2 FNYEAQ (reference sequence). This CDR3 spans 19 amino acids. The CDR3 region is CASSLGPRSDILKNTEAFF. The CDR3 DNA reads TGTGCCAGCAGCTTAGGGCCCCGTTCAGACATACTGAAGAACACTGAAGCTTTCTTT.

The chain recombines TRBV25-1 with TRBJ2-5; D is perhaps TRBD1 (7 bases). The CDR3 has 15 amino acids. Germline assignment: CDR1 MGHDK and CDR2 SYGVNS. V was pared by 4 bases and J by 4 bases, with 16 bases between. For the CDR3, the DNA is TGTGCCAGCAGTGCCGGGACAGTGGGGGGAGAGACCCAGTACTTC. Translation gives CASSAGTVGGETQYF.

The chain uses TRBV27 and TRBJ2-1; the match to TRBD2 covers 9 bases. V gave up 7 bases and J gave up 4 bases; unmatched junction bases: 8. Germline CDR1 MNHEY, CDR2 SMNVEV (reference sequence). The CDR3 is 15 residues long. CDR3 in amino acids: CASNHIAGAYNEQFF. CDR3 nucleotides: TGTGCCAGCAATCATATAGCGGGGGCTTACAATGAGCAGTTCTTC.

The J gene is TRBJ1-1, the V gene TRBV28; D unclear. Germline V gene lookup returns CDR1 MDHEN and CDR2 SYDVKM. Trimming removed 6 bases from V and 6 bases from J, with 14 bases in between. CDR3 length: 13 residues. The CDR3 DNA sequence: TGTGCCAGCAGCCCTCTCGTCCCCGCTGAAGCTTTCTTT. Its protein product is CASSPLVPAEAFF.

The chain recombines TRBV7-2 with TRBJ1-4; possible D gene TRBD1, 5 bases. The germline gives CDR1 SGHTA, CDR2 FQGNSA. This CDR3 comprises 12 residues. With 9 bases removed from V and 8 bases from J, the gap between germline ends came to 13 bases. Here the CDR3 reads CASRDGGEKLFF. Here the CDR3 DNA reads TGTGCCAGTCGGGACGGAGGGGAAAAACTGTTTTTT.

The J gene is TRBJ1-4, the V gene TRBV27; D is unclear. V shed 6 bases and J shed 7 bases, with 18 bases lying between them. The CDR3 totals 15 residues. Germline V gives CDR1 MNHEY, CDR2 SMNVEV (reference sequence). The CDR3 nucleotides read TGTGCCAGCAGCTCCTCCGAGTATTTGAGTGAAAAACTGTTTTTT. It translates to CASSSSEYLSEKLFF.

CDR3 in amino acids: CASRGTRGTNQPQHF. The DNA for the CDR3 is TGTGCCAGCAGGGGAACGAGAGGGACTAATCAGCCCCAGCATTTT. The chain combines TRBV2 with TRBJ1-5; the D gene is possibly TRBD1 (5 bases). Trimming took off 6 bases at V and 4 bases at J, with 16 bases between the two ends. Germline CDR1 SNHLY, CDR2 FYNNEI. The CDR3 totals 15 residues.

This clone has just one count. The J gene is TRBJ1-2, the V gene TRBV5-1; D gene uncertain. Germline V gives CDR1 SGHRS, CDR2 YFSETQ. V lost 4 bases and J lost 2, with 12 bases in between. This CDR3 region has 14 residues. The CDR3 region has the DNA TGCGCCAGCAGCACTCTCGGCGGGAACTATGGCTACACCTTC. Translated, it gives CASSTLGGNYGYTF.

V and J are TRBV14 and TRBJ1-6; possibly TRBD1 for D (5 bases). CDR3 length equals 16 residues. Trimming removed 0 bases at V and 10 bases at J, with 16 bases between. CDR1 is SGHDN and CDR2 is FVKESK in the germline V gene. Here the CDR3 reads CASSQDGAGLRSPLHF. The CDR3 nucleotides are TGTGCCAGCAGCCAAGATGGGGCAGGGCTGAGGTCACCCCTCCACTTT.